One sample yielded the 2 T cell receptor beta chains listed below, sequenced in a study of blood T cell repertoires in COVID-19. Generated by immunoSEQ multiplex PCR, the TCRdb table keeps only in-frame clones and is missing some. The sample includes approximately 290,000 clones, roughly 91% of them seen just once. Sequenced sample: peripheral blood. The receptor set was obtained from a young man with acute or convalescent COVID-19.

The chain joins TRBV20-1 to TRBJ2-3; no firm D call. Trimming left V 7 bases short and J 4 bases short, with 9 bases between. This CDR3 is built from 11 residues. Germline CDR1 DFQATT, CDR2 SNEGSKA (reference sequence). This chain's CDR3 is CSVTRADTQYF. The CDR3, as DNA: TGCAGTGTCACTCGGGCAGATACGCAGTATTTT.

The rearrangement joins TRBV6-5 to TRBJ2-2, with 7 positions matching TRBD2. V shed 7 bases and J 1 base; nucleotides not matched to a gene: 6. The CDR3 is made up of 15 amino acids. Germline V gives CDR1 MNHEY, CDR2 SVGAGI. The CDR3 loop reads CASISGGGNTGELFF. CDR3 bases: TGTGCCAGCATCAGTGGCGGGGGGAACACCGGGGAGCTGTTTTTT.